This T cell receptor beta chain emerged from a study of shared clonotypes between healthy human individuals. Study at large: Each donor contributed plates that comprised three CD4 naive, three CD4 memory, two CD8 naive and one CD8 memory. Study observations and caveats: Rarefaction analysis demonstrated incomplete sorted-subset sequencing notwithstanding large depth. Naive CD4 clonotypes were shared across a few donors at 4.5% to 6.5%.

A remark on this clone: Its antigen is as yet unknown.

Only in-frame clones appear in the TCRdb table, and some are missing; sequencing was by immunoSEQ multiplex PCR. The sample has about 1.5 million clones, approximately 97% seen once. CDR3 length equals 14 residues. V was cut by 1 base and J by 6 bases, with 12 bases left in between. CDR1 LNHDA and CDR2 SQIVND come from the germline V gene (reference sequence). The chain couples TRBV19 to TRBJ1-2; no firm D call. This receptor was identified in a man aged 25-40 years in good health. The specimen sequenced was naive CD4+ T cells sorted from blood. The subset: CD45RA+ positively selected. The CDR3 sequence: CASSIAPTRHGYTF. The CDR3 bases are TGTGCCAGTAGTATAGCTCCGACCCGACATGGCTACACCTTC.